This T cell receptor (beta chain) was identified during a study of human CD8 memory T cell subsets. UMI-labeled 5' RACE yielded the TCR beta libraries. From the 5' RACE reads, TCRdb lists one entry per CDR3 protein and no DNA. The listing records fewer than 8,000 distinct CDR3 sequences. Germline V gene data show CDR1 as SGHNT and CDR2 as YYREEE (reference sequence). The CDR3 is 17 residues long. The TCR originated in a human donor in good health. Source material: CD8+ T cells from PBMCs. V usage is TRBV5-4 and J usage is TRBJ2-3; TCRdb gives TRBD2 as the D gene, but with no DNA this cannot be confirmed. The CDR3 spells CASSSPELAGGLNTQYF.